This TCR beta chain was captured in a study of response to subunit inactivated influenza vaccine. Whole-study results and caveats: Researchers suggested that each seasonal influenza vaccination recruits few new T cells.

As regards this clonotype: What it recognizes is unknown.

TCRdb reanalysed the RT-PCR reads using MiXCR and keeps one entry per CDR3 protein. Altogether a few hundred thousand distinct CDR3 sequences are present, 21% being singletons, with the ten largest covering about a tenth. The CDR3 totals 14 residues. CDR1 is DFQATT, CDR2 SNEGSKA, per germline (reference sequence). V lost 3 bases, J lost 1 base, and 12 bases lay in between. The TCR comes from a man aged 50 to 69 who received an inactivated influenza vaccine. The J gene is TRBJ1-1, the V gene TRBV20-1, with D unclear. This sample comprised PBMCs from blood, obtained approximately 20 months after vaccination. CDR3 nucleotide sequence: TGCAGTGCTAGGAGGCTCTCCAGGAACACTGAAGCTTTCTTT. The encoded protein is CSARRLSRNTEAFF.